The sample holds a few counts of the clone carrying this T cell receptor beta chain. Its specificity is unknown. With 5 bases removed from V and 3 bases from J, the gap between germline ends came to 11 bases. In germline, CDR1 is LNHDA, CDR2 SQIVND (reference sequence). CDR3 length: 14 amino acids. These data originate in a study of T cell repertoires in cytomegalovirus infection. Study-wide background: Both recently identified HLA-C-restricted and well-studied HLA-B-restricted CMV epitopes were used in the study. Public TCR beta signatures provided an indication of both CMV infection and a matching HLA type.

One entry per CDR3 protein, called by TCRdb with MiXCR from the reads. Here the sample spans roughly 34,000 distinct CDR3 sequences, less than 60% being singletons. The chain carries TRBV19 and TRBJ2-4; D is possibly TRBD2 (6 bases). Sequences were derived from CD8+ T cells from cultured PBMCs, sampled from culture after CMV antigen stimulation. The clonotype originates from a human donor in good health (CMV status not recorded). Some clones in this sample may be carry-over from other donors' samples. CDR3 nucleotides: TGTGCCAGTAGTCAACCGGGAGACAAAAACATTCAGTACTTC. It yields the protein CASSQPGDKNIQYF.